This TCR beta chain was found in a study of HIV-infected patients and healthy controls. Findings and limits, study-wide: Apparent post-therapy Gini recovery among HIV-infected patients was not reproduced with size-matched repertoires. Diversity differences between study cohorts were not due to their slight age and sex differences. Healthy control repertoires had roughly threefold more distinct CDR3s than untreated HIV+ repertoires, and higher Shannon diversity.

Alpha and beta constant-region primers primed reverse transcription of around 500 ng RNA. Using multiplexing indices, alpha and beta chain libraries were generated apart by chain-specific third strand synthesis. Ligation attached cDNA to a 5' RACE adapter that carried a random hexamer and SP2 site. From the 5' RACE reads, TCRdb called clonotypes with MiXCR, one entry per CDR3 protein. The sample records approximately 15,000 distinct CDR3 sequences, more than 10% being singletons. This clonotype came up many times. Its target is unknown. V was trimmed by 4 bases and J by 2 bases, leaving 14 bases between them. This CDR3 has 15 amino acids. The germline gives CDR1 SGHVS, CDR2 FNYEAQ. Roughly three months, about 14 weeks, into antiretroviral therapy, follow-up blood was collected. No cell fractionation was done, so the repertoire covers all unsorted peripheral blood T cells.

This rearrangement joins TRBV7-6 to TRBJ2-5, with D possibly being TRBD1 or TRBD2 (5 bases each). The clonotype comes from an adult with HIV infection. The donor label of this sample is uncertain. The sequencing used blood, collected during antiretroviral therapy. CDR3 sequence: CASSSLRDPQETQYF. As DNA, the CDR3 is TGTGCCAGCAGCTCACTCAGGGACCCTCAAGAGACCCAGTACTTC.